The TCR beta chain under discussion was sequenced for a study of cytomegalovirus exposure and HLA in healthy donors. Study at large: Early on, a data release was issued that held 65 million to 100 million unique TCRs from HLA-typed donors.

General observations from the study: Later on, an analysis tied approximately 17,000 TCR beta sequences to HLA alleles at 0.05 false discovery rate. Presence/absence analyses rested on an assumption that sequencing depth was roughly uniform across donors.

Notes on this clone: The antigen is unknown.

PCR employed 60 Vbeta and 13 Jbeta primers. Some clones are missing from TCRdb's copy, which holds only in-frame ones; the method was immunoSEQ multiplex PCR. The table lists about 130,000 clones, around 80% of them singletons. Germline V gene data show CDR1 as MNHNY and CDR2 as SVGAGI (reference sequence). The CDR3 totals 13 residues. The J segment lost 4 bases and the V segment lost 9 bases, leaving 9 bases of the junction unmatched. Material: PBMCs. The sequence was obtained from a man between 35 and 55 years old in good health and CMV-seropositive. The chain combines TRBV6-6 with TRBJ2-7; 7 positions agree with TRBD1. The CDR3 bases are TGTGCCAGTACGACAGGGATGATGTACGAGCAGTACTTC. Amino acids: CASTTGMMYEQYF.